What follows are 20 T cell receptor beta chains derived from one specimen sequenced in a study of T cell repertoires in cytomegalovirus infection. Their recognized antigens are unknown. One entry per CDR3 protein results from TCRdb running MiXCR on the reads. The sample has some 350,000 distinct CDR3 sequences, about 35% seen once. This specimen consisted of cultured PBMCs, obtained from culture after CMV antigen stimulation. The receptors shown here come from a human donor in good health (CMV status not recorded). Some clones in this sample may be carry-over from other donors' samples.

The chain is built from TRBV27 and TRBJ2-2; no clear D gene. The CDR3 has 15 amino acids. The V gene lost 2 bases and the J gene lost 1 base, with 8 bases spanning the gap. Germline CDR1 is MNHEY and CDR2 is SMNVEV (reference sequence). This CDR3 is CASSLRYGNTGELFF. DNA for the CDR3: TGTGCCAGCAGTTTACGGTACGGGAACACCGGGGAGCTGTTTTTT.

The chain combines TRBV7-3 with TRBJ1-2; D ambiguous. This CDR3 region has 17 residues. Germline CDR1 SGHTA, CDR2 FQGTGA. V lost 5 bases, J lost 0 bases, and 19 bases lay in between. CDR3 sequence reads: CASSPRESPSTNYGYTF. The CDR3 region has the DNA TGTGCCAGCAGCCCCCGTGAGTCACCTAGCACTAACTATGGCTACACCTTC.

The chain uses TRBV6-6 and TRBJ2-7; TRBD2 matches at 16 bases. This CDR3 has 15 residues. Germline CDR1 and CDR2: MNHNY and SVGAGI (reference sequence). With 7 bases clipped from V and 7 bases from J, the junction kept 7 bases outside the gene matches. CDR3 loop: CASKTGTSGREEQYF. Written as DNA, the CDR3 is TGTGCCAGCAAGACCGGGACTAGCGGGAGGGAAGAGCAGTACTTC.

The chain joins TRBV24-1 to TRBJ2-5; no firm D call. Trimming pared 2 bases from V and 1 base from J, leaving 4 bases between. Germline CDR1 KGHDR, CDR2 SFDVKD. The CDR3 is 13 amino acids. DNA of the CDR3: TGTGCCACCAGTGATTACAGCCAAGAGACCCAGTACTTC. Translating it yields CATSDYSQETQYF.

This clonotype was seen a few times. This chain uses TRBV4-3 with TRBJ1-3; TRBD1 is a possible D gene (5 bases). Germline loops: CDR1 LGHNA, CDR2 YSLEER. The CDR3 loop spans 17 amino acids. Trimming took off 4 bases at V and 4 bases at J, with 20 bases between the two ends. The CDR3 nucleotides read TGCGCCAGCAGCCCCGACGGTCCCAGGGTTCGAGGAAACACCATATATTTT. It specifies CASSPDGPRVRGNTIYF.

This clonotype is deemed medium-sized. The rearrangement joins TRBV7-2 to TRBJ2-1, with 7 nucleotides matching TRBD1. V trimming: 1 base; J trimming: 8 bases; junction bases outside the gene matches: 5. The CDR3 length is 14 residues. Germline V gene lookup returns CDR1 SGHTA and CDR2 FQGNSA. CDR3 in DNA: TGTGCCAGCAGCTTAGACAGGGGAGTGGATGAGCAGTTCTTC. It specifies CASSLDRGVDEQFF.

This clonotype was detected a few times. The rearrangement links TRBV28 to TRBJ2-3; 9 positions match TRBD2. V trimming: 3 bases; J trimming: 6 bases; junction bases outside the gene matches: 13. CDR1 is MDHEN and CDR2 is SYDVKM in the germline V gene. This CDR3 comprises 17 residues. The CDR3 reads CASSFSASGTYPDTQYF. CDR3 sequence (DNA): TGTGCCAGCAGTTTCTCGGCTAGCGGGACTTATCCGGATACGCAGTATTTT.

V is TRBV10-3 and J is TRBJ2-3; unclear D gene. From germline, CDR1 is ENHRY and CDR2 SYGVKD. The V and J ends lost 0 bases and 3 bases respectively, with 4 bases between them. The CDR3 runs to 13 residues. The DNA of the CDR3 is TGTGCCATCAGTGAGTCGACTACAGATACGCAGTATTTT. Protein product: CAISESTTDTQYF.

J is TRBJ2-5 and V is TRBV7-9; a possible D gene is TRBD2 (6 bases). CDR3 length equals 13 residues. Germline V gene data show CDR1 as SEHNR and CDR2 as FQNEAQ (reference sequence). Trimming pared 3 bases from V and 7 bases from J, leaving 12 bases between. The CDR3 DNA reads as TGTGCCAGCAGCTTGAATGAGGAGGGGACCCAGTACTTC. Its translation is CASSLNEEGTQYF.

The CDR3, as DNA: TGTGCCAGCAGTACGCCCCTGACCACAGATACGCAGTATTTT. Its translation is CASSTPLTTDTQYF. This chain links TRBV6-2 or TRBV6-3 with TRBJ2-3; D not certain. This CDR3 contains 14 residues. The V end lost 5 bases, the J end lost 2 bases, and 11 bases lay between the germline ends. Germline V gene lookup returns CDR1 MNHEY and CDR2 SVGEGT.

This clonotype was seen only a few times. The chain is built from TRBV27 and TRBJ2-1, with a tentative D call TRBD2 (6 bases). The length of the CDR3 is 13 residues. CDR1 is MNHEY and CDR2 is SMNVEV in the germline V gene (reference sequence). The V end was cut by 4 bases, the J end by 13 bases, with 17 bases between. CDR3 region: CASSSSGRWEQFF. CDR3 coding DNA: TGTGCCAGCAGTTCCAGCGGGCGATGGGAACAGTTCTTC.

CDR3 bases: TGTGCCAGCAGGTCCCGGGGCGGCGGGAGGGATGAGCAGTACTTC. Amino acids: CASRSRGGGRDEQYF. The rearrangement uses TRBV7-2 and TRBJ2-7, with 9 bases that match TRBD2. J gave up 7 bases and V 6 bases, and 13 bases lay outside the gene matches. Per the germline V gene, CDR1 is SGHTA and CDR2 is FQGNSA. The CDR3 sequence is 15 residues long.

This clonotype has just a few counts. V and J are TRBV11-2 and TRBJ2-3, with 9 bases aligning to TRBD2. The V and J ends lost 4 bases and 3 bases, in that order; junction bases with no gene match: 8. The CDR3 is 16 amino acids. In germline, CDR1 is SGHAT, CDR2 FQNNGV. In DNA, the CDR3 is TGTGCCAGCAGCTGGCTAGGTAGCGGGAGAACAGATACGCAGTATTTT. Translating gives CASSWLGSGRTDTQYF.

The rearrangement joins TRBV20-1 to TRBJ1-5; 8 nucleotides match TRBD1. V shed 6 bases, J shed 6 bases, and the junction held 7 bases outside the gene matches. This CDR3 has 13 amino acids. Germline V gives CDR1 DFQATT, CDR2 SNEGSKA (reference sequence). CDR3 region: CSARTGFGQPQHF. CDR3 DNA sequence: TGCAGTGCGAGGACAGGGTTCGGTCAGCCCCAGCATTTT.

This clonotype was picked up a small number of times. The genes are TRBV7-2 and TRBJ2-5; 11 bases agree with TRBD2. The germline V gene encodes CDR1 SGHTA and CDR2 FQGNSA. The ends lost 5 bases at V and 4 bases at J; junction bases unmatched: 9. This CDR3 is built from 16 residues. CDR3 amino acids: CASSGTSGSGRETQYF. CDR3 DNA sequence: TGTGCCAGCAGCGGAACTAGCGGGAGCGGGCGAGAGACCCAGTACTTC.

The CDR3 sequence: CSALRTGTNGYTF. CDR3 in DNA: TGCAGTGCCCTTCGGACAGGGACGAATGGCTACACCTTC. The chain has TRBV20-1 and TRBJ1-2; 8 bases are shared with TRBD1. The CDR3 has 13 residues. Per germline, CDR1 DFQATT and CDR2 SNEGSKA (reference sequence). The trim removed 6 bases at V and 6 bases at J, leaving 9 bases unmatched.

This clonotype came up a few times. The V and J genes are TRBV4-1 and TRBJ2-1; TRBD2 aligns across 11 bases. The length of the CDR3 is 15 residues. The germline CDR1 and CDR2 sequences are MGHRA and YSYEKL. The junction had 2 bases not matched to a gene; V was cut back by 0 bases and J by 7 bases. CDR3 bases: TGCGCCAGCAGCCAAGAGTCTAGCGGGAGGAATGAGCAGTTCTTC. It is translated as CASSQESSGRNEQFF.

The chain joins TRBV6-6 to TRBJ2-3; D is perhaps TRBD2 (7 bases). The ends were cut back, 6 bases at V and 8 bases at J, with 27 bases in the middle. Germline loops: CDR1 MNHNY, CDR2 SVGAGI (reference sequence). This CDR3 spans 17 amino acids. The CDR3 region is CASRGGSVSSGRGTQYF. The CDR3 nucleotides are TGTGCCAGCAGGGGGGGGAGCGTCTCTTCGGGCAGGGGTACGCAGTATTTT.

The gene calls are TRBV7-9 and TRBJ2-4, with 7 bases that match TRBD2. Germline V CDR1 and CDR2: SEHNR, FQNEAQ (reference sequence). This CDR3 spans 17 amino acids. After removal of 1 base from V and 2 bases from J, the junction contained 8 bases not matched to a gene. CDR3 in amino acids: CASSLVGGRGSKNIQYF. The CDR3 nucleotides are TGTGCCAGCAGCTTAGTCGGCGGGAGAGGGTCCAAAAACATTCAGTACTTC.

The sample holds a few counts of this clonotype. A clone one base away is much larger, so this may be a read error. This chain uses TRBV7-4 with TRBJ2-2; D call uncertain. The CDR3 length is 12 residues. Deletions cut 3 bases from V and 6 bases from J, with 5 bases between. Germline CDR1 is SGHVT and CDR2 is SQSDAQ. CDR3 sequence reads: CASSFSPGELFF. The DNA for the CDR3 is TGTGCCAGCAGCTTTAGCCCCGGGGAGCTGTTTTTT.